This T cell receptor beta chain was obtained from a study of blood T cells in healthy people across ages. Points from the study as a whole: TCR beta diversity per million T cells fell roughly linearly with age.

PCR was performed a second time for about 7 to 11 cycles using a sample-barcoded 5' primer and a J-beta primer mix. Via MiXCR, TCRdb re-called the 5' RACE reads, giving one row per CDR3 protein. The sample holds 1.5 million to 2 million distinct CDR3 sequences, 49% seen once. Concerning this clonotype: Its antigen is not identified.

Germline V lookup: CDR1 SEHNR, CDR2 FQNEAQ (reference sequence). V lost 5 bases to trimming and J lost 4 bases; unmatched junction nucleotides: 15. The CDR3 is made up of 18 amino acids. The sequenced sample was blood. The chain combines TRBV7-9 with TRBJ2-3; 10 nucleotides align to TRBD1. The receptor was derived from a woman aged 40-49 years in good health. CDR3 DNA: TGTGCCAGCAGCCAAGATCCGACAGGGGGCTCTTGGGCAGATACGCAGTATTTT. Protein product: CASSQDPTGGSWADTQYF.